This TCR beta chain was sequenced in a study of CD8+ T cells in alopecia areata. Study results and caveats: Because of a solitary nonresponder, the connection of baseline CD8+ expansion to response stays uncertain. Scalp clonality and expanded CD8+ clones among the top 100 fell significantly with tofacitinib.

With regard to this clone: What it binds is unknown.

Treatment given: oral pan-JAK inhibitor, 5-10 mg twice daily. Trimming shortened V by 0 bases and J by 9 bases, and 9 bases separated the two germline ends. The CDR3 has 12 amino acids. In germline, CDR1 is GTSNPN, CDR2 SVGIG (reference sequence). As the sequencing template, cDNA was produced by extracting RNA and reverse transcribing it. Assay used: immunoSEQ multiplex PCR; TCRdb lists only in-frame clones, some missing. The table includes over 85,000 clones, 60% to 65% detected once. The chain recombines TRBV30 with TRBJ2-1, with a possible D match to TRBD1 (5 bases). The receptor's source is a human donor with alopecia areata. The source was CD8+ T cells sorted from blood, collected at week 4, from a patient treated with tofacitinib. The CDR3 region is CAWSVLRAEQFF. CDR3 nucleotides: TGTGCCTGGAGTGTGCTCAGGGCTGAGCAGTTCTTC.